This T cell receptor beta chain came from a study of graft-versus-host responses after intestinal transplantation. The germline CDR1 and CDR2 sequences are MGHRA and YSYEKL. The V gene lost 1 base and the J gene lost 1 base, with 8 bases spanning the gap. The CDR3 consists of 15 residues. TCRdb's copy holds only in-frame clones and misses some; the assay was immunoSEQ multiplex PCR. The sample holds around 99,000 clones, roughly 89% seen once. This clone was detected only once. Its antigen is currently unknown. The source of this sequence is a human donor who was the organ donor for an intestinal transplant. The V gene is TRBV4-1, the J gene TRBJ2-4; D may match TRBD1 or TRBD2 (5 bases each). This material consisted of unstimulated CD4+ T cells sorted from spleen or lymph node cells, taken before transplant. DNA for the CDR3: TGCGCCAGCAGCCAAGTGGGGACCGCCAAAAACATTCAGTACTTC. Translating it yields CASSQVGTAKNIQYF.